These 30 T cell receptor beta chains were all obtained from the same sample, sequenced in a study of cytomegalovirus exposure and HLA in healthy donors. Use of 60 Vbeta and 13 Jbeta primers characterized the PCR. TCRdb's table, derived via immunoSEQ multiplex PCR, lists solely in-frame clones and lacks some. The table records approximately 120,000 clones, around 80% of them present only once. The sequenced sample was PBMCs. The receptors come from a woman aged 45-65 years in good health and CMV-seropositive.

The J gene is TRBJ2-5, the V gene TRBV2; no reliable D call. The germline V gene encodes CDR1 SNHLY and CDR2 FYNNEI. Trimming pared 3 bases from V and 1 base from J, leaving 6 bases between. CDR3 size: 13 residues. The CDR3 loop reads CASSDMSQETQYF. CDR3 nucleotide sequence: TGTGCCAGCAGTGATATGTCCCAAGAGACCCAGTACTTC.

In its sample, this clone was seen a few times. The chain uses TRBV27 and TRBJ1-2, with 12 bases aligning to TRBD1. The CDR3 is 15 amino acids. The germline V gene has CDR1 MNHEY and CDR2 SMNVEV (reference sequence). Losses at the gene ends were 6 bases for V and 6 bases for J; bases not matched to a gene: 8. The CDR3 protein is CASSRGQGATDGYTF. CDR3 bases: TGTGCCAGCAGCCGGGGACAGGGGGCGACGGATGGCTACACCTTC.

In this sample, this clone turned up a few times. In nucleotides, the CDR3 is TGTGCCAGCAGCCAAGATCGGACAGAATACAATGAGCAGTTCTTC. Translating gives CASSQDRTEYNEQFF. The rearrangement links TRBV4-2 to TRBJ2-1; the D gene is possibly TRBD1 (6 bases). Germline V gene data show CDR1 as LGHNA and CDR2 as YNFKEQ. V lost 0 bases to trimming and J lost 4 bases, with 10 bases between them. The CDR3 spans 15 residues.

The J gene is TRBJ2-5, the V gene TRBV2, with D possibly matching TRBD1 (7 bases). Trimming shortened V by 3 bases and J by 5 bases, and 10 bases separated the two germline ends. The CDR3 has 13 residues. Germline CDR1 reads SNHLY; CDR2 reads FYNNEI. This chain's CDR3 is CASSDRGRETQYF. DNA for the CDR3: TGTGCCAGCAGTGACAGGGGGAGGGAGACCCAGTACTTC.

The chain links TRBV7-3 to TRBJ1-2; D ambiguous. Germline CDR1 is SGHTA and CDR2 is FQGTGA. The V gene lost 4 bases and the J gene lost 2 bases, with 26 bases spanning the gap. This CDR3 contains 19 residues. CDR3 nucleotide sequence: TGTGCCAGCAGCTCAACTCGCCGGGAAACCCAACCCGGGAACTATGGCTACACCTTC. Amino acid sequence: CASSSTRRETQPGNYGYTF.

The J gene is TRBJ1-1, the V gene TRBV7-2; D may be TRBD1 (6 bases). Looked up from germline, CDR1 is SGHTA and CDR2 is FQGNSA. CDR3 length equals 15 residues. Between the trimmed V and J ends, which lost 8 bases and 3 bases, there was a span of 19 bases. The CDR3 DNA is TGTGCCAGCCGGACCGGGGGGGGGCAGCACACTGAAGCTTTCTTT. Translated: CASRTGGGQHTEAFF.

The rearrangement links TRBV19 to TRBJ1-2; D gene ambiguous. The germline V and J ends were trimmed by 3 bases and 6 bases, with 11 bases remaining between them. The CDR3 has 13 residues. Germline V gene sequence: CDR1 LNHDA, CDR2 SQIVND (reference sequence). This CDR3 is CASSMVARDGYTF. CDR3 bases: TGTGCCAGTAGTATGGTCGCAAGAGATGGCTACACCTTC.

This clone was seen more than once but under ten times. The rearrangement joins TRBV4-2 to TRBJ2-5; 10 nucleotides line up with TRBD1. The CDR3 sequence is 16 residues long. Germline-derived CDR1 and CDR2 are LGHNA and YNFKEQ. The V segment lost 4 bases and the J segment 5 bases; nucleotides outside the gene matches: 10. The CDR3 reads CASSRGTGDVQETQYF. CDR3 nucleotides: TGTGCCAGCAGCCGGGGGACAGGGGATGTTCAGGAGACCCAGTACTTC.

This clone was seen only once. This chain uses TRBV30 with TRBJ1-5; TRBD1 agrees at 9 bases. CDR1 is GTSNPN and CDR2 is SVGIG in the germline V gene (reference sequence). CDR3 length: 14 residues. The junction had 2 bases not matched to a gene; V was cut back by 1 base and J by 4 bases. The CDR3 is CAWSAGQGNQPQHF. Written as DNA, the CDR3 is TGTGCCTGGAGTGCGGGACAGGGAAATCAGCCCCAGCATTTT.

This clone was recorded a few times. This chain uses TRBV11-1 with TRBJ2-5, with D possibly being TRBD1 (5 bases). The CDR3 covers 15 residues. With 0 bases removed from V and 3 bases from J, the gap between germline ends came to 11 bases. Per the germline V gene, CDR1 is SGHAT and CDR2 is FQDESV (reference sequence). The CDR3 loop reads CASSLARTSKETQYF. CDR3 nucleotides: TGTGCCAGCAGCTTAGCGCGGACATCAAAAGAGACCCAGTACTTC.

The chain couples TRBV30 to TRBJ2-5; 10 nucleotides agree with TRBD1. CDR1 GTSNPN and CDR2 SVGIG come from the germline V gene (reference sequence). V lost 5 bases, J lost 0 bases, and 12 bases stayed unmatched. The CDR3 runs 17 residues. The CDR3 reads CAWGRDRGLSYQETQYF. CDR3 sequence (DNA): TGTGCCTGGGGGAGGGACAGGGGTTTATCGTACCAAGAGACCCAGTACTTC.

V gene TRBV6-5 combines with J gene TRBJ2-7, with 10 bases matching TRBD2. V shed 4 bases and J 3 bases; nucleotides not matched to a gene: 3. This CDR3 has 14 amino acids. Germline loops: CDR1 MNHEY, CDR2 SVGAGI. CDR3 amino acids: CASSFGLADYEQYF. The DNA for the CDR3 is TGTGCCAGCAGTTTCGGACTAGCGGACTACGAGCAGTACTTC.

This clone was observed a single time. The chain employs TRBV7-3 and TRBJ2-5; 10 bases align to TRBD1. V shed 5 bases, J shed 2 bases, and the junction held 5 bases outside the gene matches. The CDR3 contains 15 residues. Germline V gene sequence: CDR1 SGHTA, CDR2 FQGTGA. This CDR3 is CASSGRTGGQETQYF. The CDR3 DNA follows: TGTGCCAGCAGCGGGCGGACAGGGGGACAAGAGACCCAGTACTTC.

V and J are TRBV7-2 and TRBJ2-7, with a possible D match to TRBD2 (6 bases). The V gene lost 7 bases and the J gene lost 0 bases, with 10 bases spanning the gap. CDR1 is SGHTA, CDR2 FQGNSA, per germline. This CDR3 region has 13 residues. The CDR3 nucleotides read TGTGCCAGCAAGGTGGAGGGCTCCTACGAGCAGTACTTC. Residues: CASKVEGSYEQYF.

V usage is TRBV7-8 and J usage is TRBJ2-3; TRBD2 matches at 8 bases. CDR1 is SGHVS and CDR2 is FQNEAQ in the germline V gene. CDR3 length equals 16 residues. V lost 5 bases and J lost 1; bases outside the gene matches: 8. The CDR3 protein is CASSQDGGAGTDTQYF. The CDR3 region has the DNA TGTGCCAGCAGCCAAGACGGGGGGGCCGGCACAGATACGCAGTATTTT.

This clone was detected once. The chain couples TRBV6-1 to TRBJ2-3, with a weak D call TRBD2 (5 bases). Per germline, CDR1 MNHNS and CDR2 SASEGT. The CDR3 loop spans 13 amino acids. Trimming pared 2 bases from V and 7 bases from J, leaving 10 bases between. CDR3 loop: CASSEYRGNTQYF. In DNA form, the CDR3 reads TGTGCCAGCAGTGAATACCGGGGAAATACGCAGTATTTT.

This clone was observed a few times. The J gene is TRBJ1-4, the V gene TRBV27; 8 bases line up with TRBD1. This CDR3 comprises 14 residues. V lost 2 bases, J lost 8 bases, and 4 bases stayed unmatched. CDR1 MNHEY and CDR2 SMNVEV come from the germline V gene (reference sequence). Here the CDR3 DNA reads TGTGCCAGCAGTTTACAGGGGGCCGGAGAAAAACTGTTTTTT. It codes for CASSLQGAGEKLFF.

The CDR3 loop reads CASSQEPHYEQYF. CDR3 DNA: TGCGCCAGCAGCCAAGAACCCCACTACGAGCAGTACTTC. The chain links TRBV4-3 to TRBJ2-5; D gene ambiguous. Near its end, the DNA agrees better with TRBJ2-7, so the J call may be wrong. This CDR3 comprises 13 residues. CDR1 and CDR2 (germline): LGHNA, YSLEER.

The rearrangement links TRBV19 to TRBJ2-5; possible D gene TRBD2, 5 bases. CDR1 LNHDA and CDR2 SQIVND come from the germline V gene (reference sequence). This CDR3 comprises 11 residues. Trimming took 6 bases from V and 4 from J, leaving 6 bases between them. Here the CDR3 reads CASRAGETQYF. The CDR3 nucleotides read TGTGCCAGTAGGGCGGGAGAGACCCAGTACTTC.

The chain carries TRBV6-1 and TRBJ2-6; the match to TRBD1 covers 8 bases. Trimming removed 3 bases from V and 0 bases from J; junction bases left unmatched: 4. The germline CDR1 and CDR2 sequences are MNHNS and SASEGT. This CDR3 spans 17 amino acids. The CDR3 reads CASSDNRGASGANVLTF. In nucleotides, the CDR3 is TGTGCCAGCAGTGATAACAGGGGGGCCTCTGGGGCCAACGTCCTGACTTTC.

The rearrangement links TRBV9 to TRBJ2-5, with 8 bases fitting TRBD2. The J segment lost 3 bases and the V segment lost 0 bases, leaving 4 bases of the junction unmatched. Germline V gives CDR1 SGDLS, CDR2 YYNGEE. The CDR3 covers 15 residues. CDR3 residues: CASSVAGGLEETQYF. The CDR3 DNA reads TGTGCCAGCAGCGTAGCGGGGGGGCTTGAAGAGACCCAGTACTTC.

This rearrangement joins TRBV4-1 to TRBJ1-4; unclear D gene. CDR3 size: 15 residues. Germline lookup yields CDR1 MGHRA and CDR2 YSYEKL. V lost 1 base and J lost 3, with 9 bases in between. The CDR3 DNA follows: TGCGCCAGCAGCCAAGTCGGTATGGCTAATGAAAAACTGTTTTTT. Encoded protein: CASSQVGMANEKLFF.

This rearrangement joins TRBV7-2 to TRBJ1-3; D might be TRBD1 (5 bases). The ends were cut back, 1 base at V and 2 bases at J, with 9 bases in the middle. Germline CDR1 and CDR2: SGHTA and FQGNSA. This CDR3 is built from 15 residues. The CDR3 DNA reads as TGTGCCAGCAGCTTAGGAACAGGACCTGGAAACACCATATATTTT. It yields the protein CASSLGTGPGNTIYF.

By share, this clone counts as medium-sized (0.01 to 0.1%). The chain links TRBV2 to TRBJ1-1, with 7 bases aligning to TRBD1. V lost 5 bases, J lost 5 bases, and 14 bases stayed unmatched. CDR1 and CDR2 from the germline V gene are SNHLY and FYNNEI. The CDR3 runs 16 residues. The CDR3 DNA follows: TGTGCCAGCAGTTCCAACAGGGGTTTAGGTCGGACTGAAGCTTTCTTT. Protein product: CASSSNRGLGRTEAFF.

The chain joins TRBV6-1 to TRBJ2-3, with D perhaps matching TRBD2 (5 bases). Germline CDR1 is MNHNS and CDR2 is SASEGT. Trimming shortened V by 0 bases and J by 6 bases, and 13 bases separated the two germline ends. This CDR3 region has 15 residues. As DNA, the CDR3 is TGTGCCAGCAGTGAAGCAGCGGCCCGAGGGGATACGCAGTATTTT. Translation: CASSEAAARGDTQYF.

The chain couples TRBV27 to TRBJ2-1; the match to TRBD2 covers 9 bases. There are 21 residues in the CDR3. With 0 bases clipped from V and 4 bases from J, the junction kept 19 bases outside the gene matches. Germline CDR1 is MNHEY and CDR2 is SMNVEV (reference sequence). CDR3 coding DNA: TGTGCCAGCAGTTTATCGCCCCGGACTAGCGAGGTTCGCCGGGAATACAATGAGCAGTTCTTC. Translation: CASSLSPRTSEVRREYNEQFF.

This clone was seen only once. V gene TRBV4-1 combines with J gene TRBJ2-5; D not certain. With 0 bases removed from V and 5 bases from J, the gap between germline ends came to 13 bases. The germline gives CDR1 MGHRA, CDR2 YSYEKL. CDR3 length: 15 residues. The CDR3 region is CASSQEAVSRETQYF. CDR3 DNA: TGCGCCAGCAGCCAAGAAGCAGTGTCTAGGGAGACCCAGTACTTC.

V is TRBV5-5 and J is TRBJ1-1; D is unclear. CDR3 length equals 14 residues. V lost 4 bases and J lost 8, with 18 bases in between. From germline, CDR1 is SGHKS and CDR2 YYEKEE (reference sequence). The CDR3 region has the DNA TGTGCCAGCAGCCCACTTCCGGCGGTGTCGGAAGCTTTCTTT. Amino acids: CASSPLPAVSEAFF. Full variable domain (missing parts from reference TRBV5-5 and TRBJ1-1): DAGVTQSPTHLIKTRGQQVTLRCSPISGHKSVSWYQQVLGQGPQFIFQYYEKEERGRGNFPDRFSARQFPNYSSELNVNALLLGDSALYLCASSPLPAVSEAFFGQGTRLTVV.

This clone turned up a few times. V gene TRBV28 combines with J gene TRBJ2-7; a weak D match, TRBD2 (7 bases). Trimming stripped 3 bases from V and 2 bases from J, with 26 bases between. The CDR3 runs 19 residues. Germline V lookup: CDR1 MDHEN, CDR2 SYDVKM. CDR3 sequence (DNA): TGTGCCAGCAGTTTGGAGAGTCTTGGGGGGGACACCCTAACCTACGAGCAGTACTTC. Its protein is CASSLESLGGDTLTYEQYF.

This chain connects TRBV27 to TRBJ2-1; TRBD1 is a possible D gene (6 bases). CDR3 length: 16 residues. Germline V gene lookup returns CDR1 MNHEY and CDR2 SMNVEV (reference sequence). Trimming shortened V by 0 bases and J by 4 bases, and 13 bases separated the two germline ends. CDR3 sequence (DNA): TGTGCCAGCAGTTTATCGGCAGGGGAAAGTTACAATGAGCAGTTCTTC. Amino acids: CASSLSAGESYNEQFF.